This passage covers 16 T cell receptor beta chains from one sample sequenced in a study of blood T cell repertoires in COVID-19. The protocol was immunoSEQ multiplex PCR, while the TCRdb copy is restricted to in-frame clones and leaves out a portion. This table holds fewer than 40,000 clones, around 78% found once. Input material: peripheral blood. These receptors originate from a man aged 55 to 70 with acute or convalescent COVID-19.

This clone has more than one count but fewer than ten. This chain links TRBV9 with TRBJ2-5; maybe TRBD2 (6 bases). The length of the CDR3 is 17 residues. With 3 bases removed from V and 5 bases from J, the gap between germline ends came to 23 bases. Germline V CDR1 and CDR2: SGDLS, YYNGEE. The CDR3 sequence is CASSDFPTFGGRETQYF. The CDR3 nucleotides read TGTGCCAGCAGCGACTTCCCGACTTTTGGAGGGAGGGAGACCCAGTACTTC.

The chain combines TRBV3-1 (or the pseudogene TRBV3-2) with TRBJ1-2; D is undetermined. CDR3 length: 15 residues. V was shortened by 1 base and J by 4 bases, with 13 bases between the two germline ends. Germline V gene sequence: CDR1 LGHDT, CDR2 YNNKEL (reference sequence). CDR3 protein: CASSQGPTGFYGYTF. The CDR3 bases are TGTGCCAGCAGCCAAGGGCCCACGGGTTTCTATGGCTACACCTTC.

This chain connects TRBV9 to TRBJ2-2, with TRBD2 identical over 10 bases. The germline CDR1 and CDR2 sequences are SGDLS and YYNGEE. The CDR3 sequence is 15 residues long. Trimming took 0 bases from V and 6 from J; bases not matched to a gene: 2. The CDR3 sequence: CASSVASGSAGELFF. CDR3 DNA: TGTGCCAGCAGCGTAGCTAGCGGGAGCGCCGGGGAGCTGTTTTTT.

CDR3 loop: CASRLTVNTGELFF. The DNA of the CDR3 is TGTGCCAGCAGGTTGACAGTGAACACCGGGGAGCTGTTTTTT. The chain uses TRBV9 and TRBJ2-2; TRBD1 might be the D (5 bases). Trimming pared 5 bases from V and 1 base from J, leaving 9 bases between. The V gene's germline CDR1 is SGDLS and CDR2 YYNGEE. The CDR3 runs to 14 residues.

This chain joins TRBV6-5 and TRBJ2-7; 8 positions match TRBD2. V was pared by 2 bases and J by 3 bases, with 3 bases of the junction left unmatched. CDR3 size: 14 residues. CDR1 and CDR2 (germline): MNHEY, SVGAGI. CDR3 DNA sequence: TGTGCCAGCAGTTACCGGGGGGGAGGCTACGAGCAGTACTTC. It is translated as CASSYRGGGYEQYF.

J is TRBJ2-1 and V is TRBV5-6, with D perhaps matching TRBD1 (5 bases). The V gene lost 5 bases and the J gene lost 10 bases, with 22 bases spanning the gap. CDR1 and CDR2 from the germline V gene are SGHDT and YYEEEE. The CDR3 sequence is 15 residues long. In DNA, the CDR3 is TGTGCCAGCAGGTCAAAGGACCTAGGGGCGGAGGAGCAGTTCTTC. Protein sequence: CASRSKDLGAEEQFF.

V usage is TRBV5-5 and J usage is TRBJ1-1; perhaps TRBD1 as D (5 bases). Germline V CDR1 and CDR2: SGHKS, YYEKEE (reference sequence). This CDR3 is 14 amino acids long. Trimming pared 3 bases from V and 5 bases from J, leaving 14 bases between. The CDR3 loop reads CASSWGVGVTEAFF. Written as DNA, the CDR3 is TGTGCCAGCAGCTGGGGGGTTGGAGTAACTGAAGCTTTCTTT.

The V and J genes are TRBV5-1 and TRBJ2-6; the D gene is possibly TRBD1 (6 bases). Germline CDR1 reads SGHRS; CDR2 reads YFSETQ. V gave up 2 bases and J gave up 2 bases, with 8 bases separating them. The CDR3 is made up of 15 amino acids. DNA for the CDR3: TGCGCCAGCAGCTTTACAGGGCCTGGGGCCAACGTCCTGACTTTC. Residues: CASSFTGPGANVLTF.

This clone was counted a single time. The chain couples TRBV5-1 to TRBJ2-3, with D tentatively TRBD2 (5 bases). The germline V and J ends were trimmed by 0 bases and 0 bases, with 11 bases remaining between them. CDR1 SGHRS and CDR2 YFSETQ come from the germline V gene. The CDR3 has 16 residues. The CDR3 DNA follows: TGCGCCAGCAGCTTGGGCCTACTAGGGAGCACAGATACGCAGTATTTT. It is translated as CASSLGLLGSTDTQYF.

This sequence joins TRBV29-1 and TRBJ2-7; TRBD1 matches 8 bases. With V trimmed by 8 bases and J by 2 bases, 8 bases remained unmatched. Germline CDR1 SQVTM, CDR2 ANQGSEA. The CDR3 covers 13 residues. CDR3 sequence (DNA): TGCAGCATTCGACAGGGGACCCCCTACGAGCAGTACTTC. Translated: CSIRQGTPYEQYF.

V usage is TRBV27 and J usage is TRBJ2-7, with 14 bases identical to TRBD2. V shed 5 bases, J shed 3 bases, and the junction held 6 bases outside the gene matches. The CDR3 length is 16 residues. Germline V gene data show CDR1 as MNHEY and CDR2 as SMNVEV (reference sequence). The CDR3 region has the DNA TGTGCCAGCAGTCGGGGACTAGCGGGAGTTTTCTACGAGCAGTACTTC. Translating it yields CASSRGLAGVFYEQYF.

The chain joins TRBV6-5 to TRBJ1-4; TRBD1 is a possible D gene (6 bases). V lost 2 bases and J 8 bases, leaving 15 bases between the germline ends. Per germline, CDR1 MNHEY and CDR2 SVGAGI. The CDR3 has 15 residues. CDR3 in amino acids: CASSYVRGAGEKLFF. The CDR3 DNA is TGTGCCAGCAGTTACGTCCGGGGGGCAGGGGAAAAACTGTTTTTT.

V usage is TRBV4-3 and J usage is TRBJ2-7; 7 bases are a match to TRBD2. The CDR3 spans 19 residues. Germline V gene sequence: CDR1 LGHNA, CDR2 YSLEER. Unmatched junction bases numbered 14, after V lost 0 bases and J lost 0 bases. The CDR3 sequence is CASSQELGISLADSYEQYF. The DNA for the CDR3 is TGCGCCAGCAGCCAAGAATTGGGAATAAGTCTAGCGGACTCCTACGAGCAGTACTTC.

The chain joins TRBV7-2 to TRBJ2-7; possible D gene TRBD2, 5 bases. Trimming took off 2 bases at V and 5 bases at J, with 10 bases between the two ends. CDR1 SGHTA and CDR2 FQGNSA come from the germline V gene. The CDR3 has 13 residues. The CDR3: CASSLPSKNEQYF. In DNA, the CDR3 is TGTGCCAGCAGCTTACCTAGCAAGAACGAGCAGTACTTC.

This chain links TRBV10-3 with TRBJ2-7; perhaps TRBD1 as D (6 bases). In germline, CDR1 is ENHRY, CDR2 SYGVKD. This CDR3 has 12 amino acids. The ends were cut back, 11 bases at V and 2 bases at J, with 13 bases in the middle. The CDR3 coding sequence is TGTGCCGTCCAGGACAGCACCTACGAGCAGTACTTC. Translation gives CAVQDSTYEQYF.

This chain uses TRBV7-2 with TRBJ2-2; TRBD1 matches at 9 bases. The CDR3 covers 16 residues. Germline V gene lookup returns CDR1 SGHTA and CDR2 FQGNSA. The J segment lost 1 base and the V segment lost 5 bases, leaving 5 bases of the junction unmatched. The CDR3 DNA follows: TGTGCCAGCAGCCAATGGGACAGGGAGAACACCGGGGAGCTGTTTTTT. Encoded protein: CASSQWDRENTGELFF.